These 30 T cell receptor beta chains share one sample of origin, sequenced in a study of T cell changes during pregnancy in multiple sclerosis (dated by TCRdb to between 2018 and 2021). Library construction relied on the immunoSEQ multiplex PCR assay. TCRdb holds this immuneACCESS table with in-frame rearrangements only. Some clones are missing; in checked studies, unresolved V genes explain under half, and the rest has no known cause. In this sample the table shows about 67,000 clones, approximately 92% of which occur a single time. The top ten clones comprise 2.3% of the sample. Source: peripheral blood, taken in the first trimester of pregnancy. The source of these receptors is a female donor with multiple sclerosis, enrolled in a pregnancy study.

The J gene is TRBJ1-1, the V gene TRBV9; D is ambiguous. With 3 bases removed from V and 0 bases from J, the gap between germline ends came to 9 bases. The CDR3 is 14 residues long. The germline CDR1 and CDR2 sequences are SGDLS and YYNGEE. The CDR3 DNA follows: TGTGCCAGCAGCGCGGACGGGATGAACACTGAAGCTTTCTTT. Amino acids: CASSADGMNTEAFF.

The chain couples TRBV10-3 to TRBJ1-2; 7 bases agree with TRBD1. CDR1 is ENHRY and CDR2 is SYGVKD in the germline V gene. J was trimmed by 6 bases and V by 8 bases; bases with no gene match: 12. This CDR3 is built from 14 residues. CDR3 amino acids: CAILRDSSDDGYTF. Written as DNA, the CDR3 is TGTGCCATCCTCAGGGACAGTTCAGACGATGGCTACACCTTC.

V and J are TRBV27 and TRBJ1-1; 7 bases line up with TRBD1. Trimming removed 6 bases from V and 1 base from J; junction bases left unmatched: 2. This CDR3 comprises 13 residues. Looked up from germline, CDR1 is MNHEY and CDR2 is SMNVEV (reference sequence). In DNA form, the CDR3 reads TGTGCCAGCAGGCGGACAGGGAACACTGAAGCTTTCTTT. This codes for CASRRTGNTEAFF.

V gene TRBV28 combines with J gene TRBJ1-2, with 9 bases lining up with TRBD1. Trimming cost V 5 bases and J 8 bases; bases outside gene matches: 12. The germline V gene encodes CDR1 MDHEN and CDR2 SYDVKM. This CDR3 comprises 15 residues. In DNA form, the CDR3 reads TGTGCCAGCAGTCTGTCCGGGACAGGGTATGACGGCTACACCTTC. This translates into CASSLSGTGYDGYTF.

This clone was counted once. V usage is TRBV4-1 and J usage is TRBJ2-7, with 7 bases that match TRBD1. The CDR3 consists of 15 residues. With V trimmed by 3 bases and J by 1 base, 6 bases remained unmatched. Germline V lookup: CDR1 MGHRA, CDR2 YSYEKL. The CDR3 loop is CASSHEQGNSYEQYF. The CDR3 bases are TGCGCCAGCAGCCATGAACAGGGGAATTCCTACGAGCAGTACTTC.

The V gene is TRBV11-2, the J gene TRBJ1-4, with no clear D. V gave up 5 bases and J gave up 6 bases, with 16 bases separating them. CDR1 and CDR2 from the germline V gene are SGHAT and FQNNGV. The CDR3 has 15 amino acids. The CDR3 sequence: CASSLGGARHEKLFF. CDR3 in DNA: TGTGCCAGCAGCCTAGGTGGCGCGAGGCATGAAAAACTGTTTTTT.

CDR3 DNA: TGTGCCAGCAGTTTTCAGGGGTGGGAGCAGTACTTC. Its translation is CASSFQGWEQYF. The rearrangement uses TRBV28 and TRBJ2-7, with TRBD1 as a possible D gene (6 bases). The V end was cut by 3 bases, the J end by 7 bases, with 10 bases between. Germline loops: CDR1 MDHEN, CDR2 SYDVKM. This CDR3 comprises 12 residues.

The chain employs TRBV19 and TRBJ2-3, with a possible D match to TRBD2 (6 bases). The CDR3 spans 14 residues. V was pared by 3 bases and J by 1 base, with 8 bases between. The germline V gene encodes CDR1 LNHDA and CDR2 SQIVND (reference sequence). The CDR3 here is CASSMTGGTDTQYF. CDR3 in DNA: TGTGCCAGTAGTATGACGGGAGGCACAGATACGCAGTATTTT.

The rearrangement uses TRBV27 and TRBJ2-3, with 8 bases fitting TRBD1. V was clipped by 4 bases and J by 7 bases; unmatched bases: 7. This CDR3 has 14 residues. In germline, CDR1 is MNHEY, CDR2 SMNVEV (reference sequence). The CDR3 DNA is TGTGCCAGCAGTTCGGACAGGGCTTCAAATACGCAGTATTTT. Translation gives CASSSDRASNTQYF.

The chain combines TRBV19 with TRBJ2-7, with TRBD2 matching over 9 bases. Germline V gene sequence: CDR1 LNHDA, CDR2 SQIVND (reference sequence). The ends lost 6 bases at V and 5 bases at J; junction bases unmatched: 8. The CDR3 loop spans 14 amino acids. CDR3 amino acids: CASSWVAGVNEQYF. CDR3 in DNA: TGTGCCAGTAGCTGGGTAGCGGGAGTTAACGAGCAGTACTTC.

Comments on this clone: Compared with germline, one end of the junction differs, possibly owing to a read error. The sample has other DNA sequences that encode this CDR3 too. The V gene is TRBV28, the J gene TRBJ2-7; TRBD1 agrees at 10 bases. The CDR3 extends over 16 amino acids. The germline V gene encodes CDR1 MDHEN and CDR2 SYDVKM. The CDR3 DNA is TGTGCTAGCAGTTTATGGGACAGGGGCCCATCCTACGAGCAGTACTTC. This sequence encodes CASSLWDRGPSYEQYF.

The genes are TRBV7-9 and TRBJ2-7; D is unclear. V was shortened by 4 bases and J by 0 bases, with 4 bases between the two germline ends. Germline V gives CDR1 SEHNR, CDR2 FQNEAQ (reference sequence). There are 12 residues in the CDR3. The CDR3 nucleotides read TGTGCCAGCAGCTCCTTCTCCTACGAGCAGTACTTC. This translates into CASSSFSYEQYF.

The gene calls are TRBV7-6 and TRBJ2-5; D possibly corresponds to TRBD2 (7 bases). The CDR3 runs to 13 residues. Germline values: CDR1 SGHVS, CDR2 FNYEAQ. V gave up 2 bases and J gave up 9 bases, with 13 bases separating them. CDR3 nucleotide sequence: TGTGCCAGCAGCTTATCCGGGGGGCGGGCCCAGTACTTC. Amino acids: CASSLSGGRAQYF. Combining the CDR3 with reference TRBV7-6 and TRBJ2-5 gives the whole variable domain GAGVSQSPRYKVTKRGQDVALRCDPISGHVSLYWYRQALGQGPEFLTYFNYEAQQDKSGLPNDRFSAERPEGSISTLTIQRTEQRDSAMYRCASSLSGGRAQYFGPGTRLLVL.

On this clone: In the same sample, other DNA sequences code for this CDR3. The V and J genes are TRBV28 and TRBJ2-7; 8 nucleotides line up with TRBD2. The CDR3 has 14 residues. From germline, CDR1 is MDHEN and CDR2 SYDVKM. The trim removed 3 bases at V and 3 bases at J, leaving 4 bases unmatched. The CDR3 sequence: CASSLSGGGYEQYF. In nucleotides, the CDR3 is TGTGCCAGCAGTTTGTCCGGGGGGGGCTACGAGCAGTACTTC.

The CDR3 here is CASSFNRNTEAFF. CDR3 bases: TGTGCCAGCAGCTTCAACAGGAACACTGAAGCTTTCTTT. V usage is TRBV5-5 and J usage is TRBJ1-1; D remains ambiguous. This CDR3 has 13 amino acids. Trimming removed 2 bases at V and 1 base at J, with 6 bases between. Germline lookup yields CDR1 SGHKS and CDR2 YYEKEE (reference sequence). The full variable domain, rest sourced from reference TRBV5-5 and TRBJ1-1, is DAGVTQSPTHLIKTRGQQVTLRCSPISGHKSVSWYQQVLGQGPQFIFQYYEKEERGRGNFPDRFSARQFPNYSSELNVNALLLGDSALYLCASSFNRNTEAFFGQGTRLTVV.

The rearrangement joins TRBV19 to TRBJ2-6; tentatively, D is TRBD1 (6 bases). Germline CDR1 LNHDA, CDR2 SQIVND (reference sequence). Deletions cut 5 bases from V and 0 bases from J, with 14 bases between. CDR3 length: 17 residues. The CDR3 sequence: CASSSTQGVSGANVLTF. CDR3 sequence (DNA): TGTGCCAGTAGTTCGACACAGGGAGTCTCTGGGGCCAACGTCCTGACTTTC.

CDR3 sequence: CASRSQGVGNYGYTF. CDR3 sequence (DNA): TGTGCCAGCAGGTCTCAGGGTGTAGGTAACTATGGCTACACCTTC. The chain joins TRBV28 to TRBJ1-2; perhaps TRBD1 as D (5 bases). The CDR3 loop spans 15 amino acids. In germline, CDR1 is MDHEN, CDR2 SYDVKM. Trimming took 6 bases from V and 1 from J, leaving 15 bases between them.

This clone was detected only once. J is TRBJ1-5 and V is TRBV7-9; 10 bases are shared with TRBD1. The CDR3 is made up of 17 amino acids. Per the germline V gene, CDR1 is SEHNR and CDR2 is FQNEAQ (reference sequence). The junction had 10 bases not matched to a gene; V was cut back by 2 bases and J by 6 bases. The CDR3 sequence: CASSLTAGTGASQPQHF. Here the CDR3 DNA reads TGTGCCAGCAGCTTAACTGCCGGGACAGGGGCAAGTCAGCCCCAGCATTTT.

The V and J genes are TRBV5-6 and TRBJ2-3, with 7 positions matching TRBD2. The ends lost 0 bases at V and 1 base at J; junction bases unmatched: 2. Germline lookup yields CDR1 SGHDT and CDR2 YYEEEE. The length of the CDR3 is 15 residues. The CDR3 nucleotides are TGTGCCAGCAGCTTGGGGGCGGGGGGCACAGATACGCAGTATTTT. It specifies CASSLGAGGTDTQYF.

This clone was found once. This chain uses TRBV5-1 with TRBJ2-1, with D maybe TRBD2 (5 bases). V was clipped by 4 bases and J by 6 bases, with 26 bases between them. The CDR3 runs to 18 residues. Germline CDR1 is SGHRS and CDR2 is YFSETQ. In DNA, the CDR3 is TGCGCCAGCAGCATCGTGGTGGGCGGGTACGCTTGGGTCAATGAGCAGTTCTTC. Translated, it gives CASSIVVGGYAWVNEQFF. The full variable domain, in which reference TRBV5-1 and TRBJ2-1 provide the parts outside the CDR3, is KAGVTQTPRYLIKTRGQQVTLSCSPISGHRSVSWYQQTPGQGLQFLFEYFSETQRNKGNFPGRFSGRQFSNSRSEMNVSTLELGDSALYLCASSIVVGGYAWVNEQFFGPGTRLTVL.

The chain recombines TRBV18 with TRBJ2-7; TRBD2 matches at 14 bases. The CDR3 is 14 amino acids. V gave up 5 bases and J gave up 3 bases; unmatched junction bases: 0. Germline V CDR1 and CDR2: KGHSH, LQKENI. The CDR3 coding sequence is TGTGCCAGCTCAGGGACTAGCGGGAGCTACGAGCAGTACTTC. Translation: CASSGTSGSYEQYF.

The chain combines TRBV6-6 with TRBJ1-2; D is perhaps TRBD1 (5 bases). The CDR3 loop spans 14 amino acids. CDR1 and CDR2 (germline): MNHNY, SVGAGI (reference sequence). V was cut by 6 bases and J by 2 bases, with 13 bases left in between. Written as DNA, the CDR3 is TGTGCCAGCAGCCCCAGGGCCGGAAACTATGGCTACACCTTC. This encodes CASSPRAGNYGYTF.

This chain connects TRBV7-9 to TRBJ1-1; D perhaps matches TRBD1 (6 bases). V shed 5 bases and J shed 0 bases, with 13 bases lying between them. The CDR3 contains 15 residues. Looked up from germline, CDR1 is SEHNR and CDR2 is FQNEAQ (reference sequence). The CDR3 DNA sequence: TGTGCCAGCAGCCCCAGACAGGAAATGAACACTGAAGCTTTCTTT. Its protein product is CASSPRQEMNTEAFF.

V gene TRBV9 combines with J gene TRBJ2-1, with 8 bases lining up with TRBD2. This CDR3 is built from 12 residues. Per the germline V gene, CDR1 is SGDLS and CDR2 is YYNGEE. The V gene end was trimmed by 7 bases and the J gene end by 3 bases; junction bases not matched to a gene: 0. CDR3 loop: CASGTSYNEQFF. DNA for the CDR3: TGTGCCAGCGGGACTAGCTACAATGAGCAGTTCTTC.

This chain uses TRBV25-1 with TRBJ2-5, with D maybe TRBD1 (5 bases). Germline-derived CDR1 and CDR2 are MGHDK and SYGVNS. The CDR3 length is 14 residues. Trimming took 3 bases from V and 4 from J, leaving 12 bases between them. The CDR3 region is CASSDSRVRETQYF. CDR3 nucleotide sequence: TGTGCCAGCAGTGACTCCAGGGTACGAGAGACCCAGTACTTC.

This chain joins TRBV15 and TRBJ2-1, with D unclear. Germline assignment: CDR1 LNHNV and CDR2 YYDKDF (reference sequence). The CDR3 loop spans 15 amino acids. Trimming left V 1 base short and J 0 bases short, with 7 bases between. Here the CDR3 reads CATSRGRGSYNEQFF. The CDR3 nucleotides are TGTGCCACCAGCAGAGGGCGCGGCTCCTACAATGAGCAGTTCTTC.

This clone occurred a few times. The chain carries TRBV6-5 and TRBJ2-7, with 9 bases identical to TRBD1. Germline trimming cut 0 bases from V and 5 bases from J; bases unmatched to any gene: 5. The CDR3 runs 15 residues. Germline V lookup: CDR1 MNHEY, CDR2 SVGAGI. In DNA form, the CDR3 reads TGTGCCAGCAGTTACTCGGAGGACAGGGGCCACGAGCAGTACTTC. Amino acid sequence: CASSYSEDRGHEQYF.

The CDR3 DNA reads TGTGCCAGCAGCGTAGGAGCAGGCGGGAGCACTGAAGCTTTCTTT. This translates into CASSVGAGGSTEAFF. The chain has TRBV9 and TRBJ1-1; D uncertain. The V gene's germline CDR1 is SGDLS and CDR2 YYNGEE. This CDR3 comprises 15 residues. V lost 0 bases, J lost 4 bases, and 13 bases lay in between.

The rearrangement joins TRBV6-5 to TRBJ2-3; D is possibly TRBD2 (6 bases). This CDR3 region has 15 residues. Trimming shortened V by 0 bases and J by 6 bases, and 13 bases separated the two germline ends. The germline V gene encodes CDR1 MNHEY and CDR2 SVGAGI. CDR3 region: CASSYSVNRGDTQYF. In DNA form, the CDR3 reads TGTGCCAGCAGTTACTCGGTTAACCGGGGGGATACGCAGTATTTT.

This chain links TRBV28 with TRBJ1-4; the D is unclear. Trimming cost V 2 bases and J 2 bases, with 6 bases left between them. Germline-derived CDR1 and CDR2 are MDHEN and SYDVKM. The CDR3 totals 14 residues. CDR3 DNA: TGTGCCAGCAGTTTACACAGTACTAATGAAAAACTGTTTTTT. Its translation: CASSLHSTNEKLFF.